A single sample is the source of the 2 T cell receptor beta chains below, sequenced in a study of T cell responses to AZD1222 COVID-19 vaccine. TCRdb's table, derived via immunoSEQ multiplex PCR, lists solely in-frame clones and lacks some. The table shows 55,000 to 90,000 clones, with roughly four fifths occurring only once. Specimen: peripheral blood, collected on day 0 of AZD1222 vaccination. The receptors originated from an adult in good health.

This clone was found once. The rearrangement joins TRBV11-3 to TRBJ1-1; D unclear. The germline gives CDR1 SGHNT, CDR2 YENEEA. This CDR3 has 14 amino acids. Trimming removed 5 bases from V and 0 bases from J, with 10 bases in between. The CDR3 DNA follows: TGTGCCAGCAGCCTACCTAATTTGAACACTGAAGCTTTCTTT. Its translation is CASSLPNLNTEAFF. Variable domain in full (rest from reference TRBV11-3 and TRBJ1-1): EAGVVQSPRYKIIEKKQPVAFWCNPISGHNTLYWYLQNLGQGPELLIRYENEEAVDDSQLPKDRFSAERLKGVDSTLKIQPAELGDSAVYLCASSLPNLNTEAFFGQGTRLTVV.

The chain links TRBV27 to TRBJ1-2; D is unclear. Trimming removed 5 bases at V and 0 bases at J, with 7 bases between. Germline V lookup: CDR1 MNHEY, CDR2 SMNVEV (reference sequence). The CDR3 spans 13 residues. The CDR3 protein is CASSPISNYGYTF. CDR3 nucleotide sequence: TGTGCCAGCAGTCCAATATCTAACTATGGCTACACCTTC.